The rows below give T cell receptor beta chains drawn from one sample of a study of blood T cell repertoires in COVID-19. TCRdb keeps only in-frame clones here, not all; method: immunoSEQ multiplex PCR. This sample carries under 400,000 clones, roughly 90% of them seen once, and the ten largest clones take approximately 1%. Sequencing was carried out using PBMCs or T cells enriched from blood (not recorded which). The receptors here all came from a woman aged 30 to 39 who had been exposed to COVID-19. The CDR3 runs from the conserved cysteine through the conserved F or W. Fields, in order: clone size, V gene, D gene, J gene, CDR3 DNA, CDR3 protein. A D gene is named only where the DNA matches it firmly. Clone sizes are given selectively: once, few, many, or a class where the clone is expanded.

-	TRBV29-1	-	TRBJ1-6	TGCAGCGTTGGGGCAGGTTATAATTCACCCCTCCACTTT	CSVGAGYNSPLHF
few	TRBV2	-	TRBJ1-6	TGTGCCAGCAGTGAGTGGCGGCCCCTCCACTTT	CASSEWRPLHF
-	TRBV9	-	TRBJ2-6	TGTGCCAGCAGCGTTCCAGGGTTTTCTGGGGCCAACGTCCTGACTTTC	CASSVPGFSGANVLTF
-	TRBV7-9	TRBD1	TRBJ1-6	TGTGCCAGCAGCCCGACCGGGACAGCAAATTCACCCCTCCACTTT	CASSPTGTANSPLHF
-	TRBV19	TRBD1	TRBJ1-5	TGTGCCAGTAGCCCAACCGGGACAGGGGGCGGTCATCAGCCCCAGCATTTT	CASSPTGTGGGHQPQHF
-	TRBV7-9	TRBD2	TRBJ2-7	TGTGCCAGCAGCCCTAGGGACTACCCCTACGAGCAGTACTTC	CASSPRDYPYEQYF
-	TRBV7-2	TRBD1	TRBJ2-7	TGTGCCAGCAGCTTAGGGGGGGCCACCGGGACAGGGGACTTCCACGAGCAGTACTTC	CASSLGGATGTGDFHEQYF
-	TRBV2	-	TRBJ2-3	TGTGCCAGCAGTGATCGTACCGGGGCAGATACGCAGTATTTT	CASSDRTGADTQYF
-	TRBV24-1	-	TRBJ2-5	TGTGCCGTAAACCGGGGATACGAAGAGACCCAGTACTTC	CAVNRGYEETQYF
-	TRBV4-1	-	TRBJ1-4	TGCGCCAGCAGCCAAGGGCCCCAGTCTAATGAAAAACTGTTTTTT	CASSQGPQSNEKLFF
-	TRBV9	-	TRBJ1-2	TGTGCCAGCAGCGCTTACTATGGCTACACCTTC	CASSAYYGYTF
-	TRBV28	TRBD1	TRBJ1-1	TGTGCCAGCAGTCCACTACAGGGGAAGGTCACTGAAGCTTTCTTT	CASSPLQGKVTEAFF
-	TRBV7-9	TRBD1	TRBJ1-4	TGTGCCAGCAGCTTACAGGGGGCCGAAGCTAATGAAAAACTGTTTTTT	CASSLQGAEANEKLFF
few	TRBV18	TRBD1	TRBJ2-5	TGTGCCAGCTCACCACCGGAAGGCGGGACAGGGAGGCGGGAGACCCAGTACTTC	CASSPPEGGTGRRETQYF
-	TRBV25-1	-	TRBJ1-2	TGTGCCAGCAGTGAAATTTTTGAGAGGGGCTACACCTTC	CASSEIFERGYTF
-	TRBV5-5	TRBD2	TRBJ2-7	TGTGCCAGCAGCTTGGAAGTAAGTAGCGGGAGAAGATACGAGCAGTACTTC	CASSLEVSSGRRYEQYF
-	TRBV6-5	TRBD1	TRBJ1-1	TGTGCCAGCGCTTGGACAGGCATGAACACTGAAGCTTTCTTT	CASAWTGMNTEAFF
-	TRBV3-1/TRBV3-2	TRBD2	TRBJ2-1	TGTGCCAGCAGCCAAGAAGGGGTGGGACTAGCGGGATCCCACAATGAGCAGTTCTTC	CASSQEGVGLAGSHNEQFF
-	TRBV11-2	TRBD2	TRBJ2-2	TGTGCCAGCAGGTTTAAGACGGGGGGGCAGAACACCGGGGAGCTGTTTTTT	CASRFKTGGQNTGELFF
-	TRBV2	-	TRBJ2-7	TGTGCCAGCAGTGAAATCGAGGTCCCCTACGAGCAGTACTTC	CASSEIEVPYEQYF
-	TRBV18	-	TRBJ1-2	TGTGCCAGCTCACCTGACAGGTCCGCAGGGGGCTACACCTTC	CASSPDRSAGGYTF
-	TRBV19	TRBD1	TRBJ1-6	TGTGCCACATCAGGGACAGGGGGTAATTCACCCCTCCACTTT	CATSGTGGNSPLHF
-	TRBV6-1	TRBD1	TRBJ2-7	TGTGCCAGCAGTGAACGGCGCCGGCAGGGGGATCCCTACGAGCAGTACTTC	CASSERRRQGDPYEQYF
-	TRBV27	-	TRBJ2-1	TGTGCCAGCAGTTATGGAGGATCAGTCTTGCAGTTCTTC	CASSYGGSVLQFF
few	TRBV12-3/TRBV12-4	-	TRBJ1-6	TGTGCCAGCAGTTTAGAGGGAGCACCCCTCCACTTT	CASSLEGAPLHF
-	TRBV6-5	TRBD2	TRBJ2-7	TGTGCCAGCAGTTTTCGGACTAGCGGGAGACATCGGGAGCAGTACTTC	CASSFRTSGRHREQYF
-	TRBV5-4	-	TRBJ1-2	TGTGCCAGCAGCTCAAATAACGCTCCGGCCCAGGGGCGCTATGGCTACACCTTC	CASSSNNAPAQGRYGYTF
-	TRBV4-2	-	TRBJ1-1	TGTGCCAGCAGCCAAGCACAGAACACTGAAGCTTTCTTT	CASSQAQNTEAFF
once	TRBV7-9	TRBD2	TRBJ2-2	TGTGCCAGCAGCTTGAGAACTAGCGGTTGGGGCGGGGAGCTGTTTTTT	CASSLRTSGWGGELFF
once	TRBV7-3	TRBD1	TRBJ1-2	TGTGCCAGCAGCCTAGGACAGGGAATCTTCGGCTACACCTTC	CASSLGQGIFGYTF
-	TRBV15	TRBD1	TRBJ1-1	TGTGCCACCAGCAGAGATCACCTCCGGGACAGTGAAGCTTTCTTT	CATSRDHLRDSEAFF
-	TRBV28	-	TRBJ2-6	TGTGCCAGCACTACTCTGGGGCTTTTAGACTCTGGGGCCAACGTCCTGACTTTC	CASTTLGLLDSGANVLTF
-	TRBV30	-	TRBJ2-6	TGTGCCCGTCCTTCTGGGGCCAACGTCCTGACTTTC	CARPSGANVLTF
few	TRBV24-1	-	TRBJ2-1	TGTGCCACCAGTGAGGGACAAAGCTCCTACAATGAGCAGTTCTTC	CATSEGQSSYNEQFF
-	TRBV28	TRBD1	TRBJ1-4	TGTGCCAGTTGGACAGGCCTTAATGAAAAACTGTTTTTT	CASWTGLNEKLFF
-	TRBV7-7	-	TRBJ2-5	TGTGCCAGCAGCGACACAGGTCCACAAGAGACCCAGTACTTC	CASSDTGPQETQYF
-	TRBV5-1	-	TRBJ1-4	TGCGCCAGCAGCGGGGGGGAGGTTGGTGAAAAACTGTTTTTT	CASSGGEVGEKLFF
-	TRBV6-5	-	TRBJ1-3	TGTGCCAGCAGTTACTCGAATACGAGATCTGGAAACACCATATATTTT	CASSYSNTRSGNTIYF
-	TRBV6-5	-	TRBJ1-2	TGTGCCAGCAGTTACGGAGCACCCTACTATGGCTACACCTTC	CASSYGAPYYGYTF
-	TRBV21-1	-	TRBJ2-7	TGTGCCAGCAGCAAAGGGAAAACTAGCGGGAGGTGCTACGAGCAGTACTTC	CASSKGKTSGRCYEQYF
-	TRBV10-2	-	TRBJ2-5	TGCGCCAGCAGTGAGTCCCAGGGGATCCAAGAGACCCAGTACTTC	CASSESQGIQETQYF
-	TRBV7-9	-	TRBJ2-2	TGTGCCAGCAGCCGAGGGGGACTATTACTAACCGGGGAGCTGTTTTTT	CASSRGGLLLTGELFF
-	TRBV28	-	TRBJ1-1	TGTGCCAGCAGTTTGCGGGGATATAACGGACAAGCTTTCTTT	CASSLRGYNGQAFF
-	TRBV5-1	-	TRBJ2-2	TGCGCCAGCAGCCAACTAGGTTCTACCGGGGAGCTGTTTTTT	CASSQLGSTGELFF
-	TRBV7-9	TRBD2	TRBJ2-1	TGTGCCAGCAGCTTACCGGGACTAGCGGGAGTGGGCCATGAGCAGTTCTTC	CASSLPGLAGVGHEQFF